The 9 T cell receptor beta chains in this list originate from one sample, sequenced in a study of blood T cell repertoires in COVID-19. Clones were read by immunoSEQ multiplex PCR, and TCRdb kept only the in-frame ones, dropping some. The profile shows roughly 130,000 clones, roughly four fifths of them singletons. The sequenced material came from peripheral blood. Source of these receptors: a woman in her sixties or seventies with acute or convalescent COVID-19.

This rearrangement joins TRBV19 to TRBJ1-6; TRBD1 agrees at 9 bases. The CDR3 consists of 17 residues. V was clipped by 8 bases and J by 7 bases; unmatched bases: 15. CDR1 is LNHDA and CDR2 is SQIVND in the germline V gene (reference sequence). The CDR3 sequence: CASRVSGGTGSNSPLHF. CDR3 nucleotides: TGTGCCAGTCGCGTAAGTGGCGGGACAGGGTCAAATTCACCCCTCCACTTT.

V is TRBV4-3 and J is TRBJ2-7, with D maybe TRBD1 (5 bases). Deletions cut 0 bases from V and 2 bases from J, with 11 bases between. The CDR3 consists of 15 residues. Germline assignment: CDR1 LGHNA and CDR2 YSLEER. The CDR3 bases are TGCGCCAGCAGCCAAGAAATTACAGGAACCTACGAGCAGTACGTC. The encoded protein is CASSQEITGTYEQYV.

The chain is built from TRBV7-2 and TRBJ1-1, with a weak D call TRBD1 (6 bases). V was clipped by 2 bases and J by 5 bases, with 15 bases between them. The CDR3 is 15 amino acids. Germline values: CDR1 SGHTA, CDR2 FQGNSA. The CDR3 DNA is TGTGCCAGCAGCTTACTCCTGACAGGTGAGACTGAAGCTTTCTTT. Amino acids: CASSLLLTGETEAFF.

The chain links TRBV7-6 to TRBJ1-1, with D possibly matching TRBD1 (6 bases). The CDR3 spans 15 residues. Between the trimmed V and J ends, which lost 7 bases and 4 bases, there was a span of 19 bases. Germline CDR1 and CDR2: SGHVS and FNYEAQ. The CDR3 protein is CASTERGGLSTEAFF. The CDR3 nucleotides are TGTGCCAGCACCGAAAGGGGGGGGCTGAGCACTGAAGCTTTCTTT.

This chain joins TRBV4-2 and TRBJ2-5; TRBD1 aligns across 11 bases. The CDR3 spans 16 residues. Germline-derived CDR1 and CDR2 are LGHNA and YNFKEQ. V shed 6 bases and J 4 bases; nucleotides not matched to a gene: 10. CDR3 residues: CASSPEMGTGGETQYF. In DNA, the CDR3 is TGTGCCAGCAGTCCTGAAATGGGGACAGGGGGAGAGACCCAGTACTTC.

This clone was observed a handful of times. The chain couples TRBV5-5 to TRBJ1-3; D may be TRBD1 (5 bases). V was trimmed by 1 base and J by 0 bases, leaving 11 bases between them. The germline CDR1 and CDR2 sequences are SGHKS and YYEKEE (reference sequence). CDR3 length equals 16 residues. CDR3 coding DNA: TGTGCCAGCAGCTTGTCGGACACTTACTCTGGAAACACCATATATTTT. Translating gives CASSLSDTYSGNTIYF.

The chain links TRBV7-9 to TRBJ1-6, with D maybe TRBD1 (6 bases). The germline gives CDR1 SEHNR, CDR2 FQNEAQ (reference sequence). The CDR3 spans 15 residues. The germline V and J ends were trimmed by 4 bases and 10 bases, with 17 bases remaining between them. The CDR3 coding sequence is TGTGCCAGCAGCTCCTGGACAGCGCAGGCCTCACCCCTCCACTTT. This sequence encodes CASSSWTAQASPLHF.

Here the CDR3 DNA reads TGCGCCAGCAGCCCGGAACTAGGAAGTCAGCCCCAGCATTTT. It specifies CASSPELGSQPQHF. The chain links TRBV4-3 to TRBJ1-5; D is unclear. From germline, CDR1 is LGHNA and CDR2 YSLEER. The CDR3 consists of 14 residues. Trimming shortened V by 4 bases and J by 6 bases, and 13 bases separated the two germline ends.

A few counts support this clone. The chain links TRBV7-2 to TRBJ2-2, with 9 bases fitting TRBD1. V shed 6 bases and J 6 bases; nucleotides not matched to a gene: 14. Germline assignment: CDR1 SGHTA and CDR2 FQGNSA. The CDR3 sequence is 17 residues long. CDR3: CASSPPFGQGNPGELFF. CDR3 coding DNA: TGTGCCAGCAGTCCACCCTTTGGACAGGGGAATCCCGGGGAGCTGTTTTTT.